Sequencing of this T cell receptor beta chain was carried out in a study of T cell changes during pregnancy in multiple sclerosis. Germline assignment: CDR1 SEHNR and CDR2 FQNEAQ (reference sequence). The CDR3 extends over 13 amino acids. Trimming took off 5 bases at V and 7 bases at J, with 9 bases between the two ends. The data were produced by immunoSEQ multiplex PCR, yet TCRdb's version contains in-frame clones alone and is incomplete. The table has 50,000 to 60,000 clones, approximately 90% seen once. This clone was counted a few times. The sequence was collected from a female donor with multiple sclerosis, enrolled in a pregnancy study. V usage is TRBV7-9 and J usage is TRBJ1-6, with D possibly matching TRBD1 (5 bases). The sequencing here drew on CD4+ T cells from peripheral blood mononuclear cells, taken in the third trimester of pregnancy. In DNA form, the CDR3 reads TGTGCCAGCAGCCCCCGGGGGAATTCACCCCTCCACTTT. This gives the protein CASSPRGNSPLHF.